What follows are 32 T cell receptor beta chains derived from one specimen sequenced in a study of cytomegalovirus exposure and HLA in healthy donors. The PCR used 60 Vbeta and 13 Jbeta primers. Using immunoSEQ multiplex PCR, the repertoire was profiled, and TCRdb retains in-frame clones only, with some absent. The sample has about 140,000 clones, 80% seen once. Sequenced input: PBMCs. The source is a man aged 25 to 45 in good health and CMV-seronegative.

The V and J genes are TRBV7-2 and TRBJ1-2; unclear D gene. Trimming cost V 1 base and J 7 bases, with 19 bases left between them. The CDR3 spans 16 residues. Germline-derived CDR1 and CDR2 are SGHTA and FQGNSA. The CDR3 nucleotides are TGTGCCAGCAGCTTAGGGCCCCCTTCCCTGTTGTCTGGCTACACCTTC. It yields the protein CASSLGPPSLLSGYTF.

A note on this clone: The same CDR3 arises from other DNA sequences in this sample as well. The V gene is TRBV10-3, the J gene TRBJ2-7; TRBD1 is a possible D gene (7 bases). Germline CDR1 is ENHRY and CDR2 is SYGVKD. The CDR3 covers 15 residues. Between the trimmed V and J ends, which lost 0 bases and 1 base, there was a span of 10 bases. The CDR3 region is CAISESTGRSYEQYF. The CDR3 DNA reads TGTGCCATCAGTGAGTCGACAGGGAGGTCCTACGAGCAGTACTTC.

The chain couples TRBV7-8 to TRBJ2-5; TRBD2 is a possible D gene (6 bases). CDR1 SGHVS and CDR2 FQNEAQ come from the germline V gene. There are 12 residues in the CDR3. The V end lost 7 bases, the J end lost 5 bases, and 11 bases lay between the germline ends. The CDR3 coding sequence is TGTGCCAGCACTCGCAGCGGGGAGACCCAGTACTTC. This gives the protein CASTRSGETQYF. Filled out from reference TRBV7-8 and TRBJ2-5, the complete variable domain reads GAGVSQSPRYKVAKRGQDVALRCDPISGHVSLFWYQQALGQGPEFLTYFQNEAQLDKSGLPSDRFFAERPEGSVSTLKIQRTQQEDSAVYLCASTRSGETQYFGPGTRLLVL.

This clone was seen just once. The chain is built from TRBV28 and TRBJ2-3; TRBD1 aligns across 7 bases. Germline CDR1 MDHEN, CDR2 SYDVKM. CDR3 length equals 13 residues. V was pared by 8 bases and J by 8 bases, with 10 bases of the junction left unmatched. The CDR3 protein is CASHRGSGSTQYF. In DNA, the CDR3 is TGTGCCAGCCACAGGGGATCGGGGAGTACGCAGTATTTT. The full variable domain, completed using reference TRBV28 and TRBJ2-3, is DVKVTQSSRYLVKRTGEKVFLECVQDMDHENMFWYRQDPGLGLRLIYFSYDVKMKEKGDIPEGYSVSREKKERFSLILESASTNQTSMYLCASHRGSGSTQYFGPGTRLTVL.

The chain is built from TRBV7-9 and TRBJ2-2; tentatively, D is TRBD2 (5 bases). Trimming took 5 bases from V and 4 from J, leaving 17 bases between them. This CDR3 has 16 residues. Per the germline V gene, CDR1 is SEHNR and CDR2 is FQNEAQ (reference sequence). CDR3 protein: CASSQRSASATGELFF. CDR3 sequence (DNA): TGTGCCAGCAGCCAGCGGTCGGCTTCGGCCACCGGGGAGCTGTTTTTT.

The genes are TRBV13 and TRBJ2-1; D possibly corresponds to TRBD2 (6 bases). CDR3 length equals 15 residues. Germline V gene sequence: CDR1 PRHDT, CDR2 FYEKMQ (reference sequence). Deletions cut 5 bases from V and 1 base from J, with 12 bases between. CDR3 loop: CASSVGSTSYNEQFF. Written as DNA, the CDR3 is TGTGCCAGCAGCGTCGGGAGTACGTCCTACAATGAGCAGTTCTTC.

This clone was picked up a small number of times. This chain links TRBV6-5 with TRBJ1-2; TRBD1 matches at 9 bases. The CDR3 loop spans 13 amino acids. Germline CDR1 and CDR2: MNHEY and SVGAGI. V lost 5 bases to trimming and J lost 8 bases; unmatched junction nucleotides: 6. DNA for the CDR3: TGTGCCAGCAGTATTGGGACAGGGTGGGGCTACACCTTC. It is translated as CASSIGTGWGYTF.

This chain joins TRBV5-1 and TRBJ1-3; D is uncertain. This CDR3 contains 14 residues. In germline, CDR1 is SGHRS, CDR2 YFSETQ. V was trimmed by 0 bases and J by 0 bases, leaving 4 bases between them. In DNA, the CDR3 is TGCGCCAGCAGCTTGGGCGACTCTGGAAACACCATATATTTT. This translates into CASSLGDSGNTIYF.

The CDR3 is CASSSAGGPFYEQYF. DNA of the CDR3: TGCGCCAGCAGCTCAGCGGGAGGGCCTTTCTACGAGCAGTACTTC. V is TRBV5-1 and J is TRBJ2-7; 10 nucleotides match TRBD2. The CDR3 runs 15 residues. J lost 3 bases, V lost 3 bases, and 6 bases had no gene match. Looked up from germline, CDR1 is SGHRS and CDR2 is YFSETQ.

This clone was seen a single time. The genes are TRBV28 and TRBJ1-6, with a tentative D call TRBD1 (6 bases). Trimming took off 2 bases at V and 8 bases at J, with 19 bases between the two ends. Germline lookup yields CDR1 MDHEN and CDR2 SYDVKM. The CDR3 extends over 17 amino acids. The CDR3 spells CASSLSWGPQNDSPLHF. The CDR3 DNA is TGTGCCAGCAGTTTAAGCTGGGGGCCCCAAAACGATTCACCCCTCCACTTT.

V is TRBV7-2 and J is TRBJ2-7; TRBD1 might be the D (5 bases). V shed 5 bases and J shed 2 bases, with 16 bases lying between them. The V gene's germline CDR1 is SGHTA and CDR2 FQGNSA. The CDR3 is made up of 15 amino acids. The CDR3 coding sequence is TGTGCCAGCAGCCCAAGCTCAGGGTCCCCCTACGAGCAGTACTTC. It yields the protein CASSPSSGSPYEQYF.

In this sample, this clone turned up a few times. The gene calls are TRBV28 and TRBJ1-5; possible D gene TRBD1, 5 bases. The CDR3 has 14 residues. V was shortened by 5 bases and J by 0 bases, with 8 bases between the two germline ends. Germline V gene sequence: CDR1 MDHEN, CDR2 SYDVKM. The CDR3 DNA reads TGTGCCAGCAGTCAGCAGGGTAGCAATCAGCCCCAGCATTTT. This gives the protein CASSQQGSNQPQHF.

The chain joins TRBV6-5 to TRBJ1-5; D not resolved. This CDR3 has 14 residues. The V end was cut by 2 bases, the J end by 9 bases, with 14 bases between. Per germline, CDR1 MNHEY and CDR2 SVGAGI. The DNA for the CDR3 is TGTGCCAGCAGTTACACCTCACTAGGGCCGCCCCAGCATTTT. Its protein is CASSYTSLGPPQHF.

The V call is TRBV30, the J call TRBJ2-1; 10 nucleotides match TRBD2. This CDR3 is built from 14 residues. After removal of 5 bases from V and 4 bases from J, the junction contained 5 bases not matched to a gene. The V gene's germline CDR1 is GTSNPN and CDR2 SVGIG (reference sequence). The CDR3 DNA reads TGTGCCTGGTCAGCGACTAGCGGGTACAATGAGCAGTTCTTC. This codes for CAWSATSGYNEQFF.

The chain carries TRBV19 and TRBJ2-3; D is ambiguous. V was shortened by 6 bases and J by 4 bases, with 8 bases between the two germline ends. Germline CDR1 and CDR2: LNHDA and SQIVND (reference sequence). The CDR3 has 12 residues. The CDR3 sequence: CASSPSSDTQYF. The CDR3 coding sequence is TGTGCCAGTAGCCCCTCTTCAGATACGCAGTATTTT.

This clone showed up just once. The chain links TRBV27 to TRBJ2-2; 9 positions agree with TRBD1. The junction had 9 bases not matched to a gene; V was cut back by 8 bases and J by 5 bases. The CDR3 has 15 residues. In germline, CDR1 is MNHEY, CDR2 SMNVEV (reference sequence). The DNA of the CDR3 is TGTGCCAGCCTAAAGACAGGGGGTTGGACCGGGGAGCTGTTTTTT. Amino acid sequence: CASLKTGGWTGELFF.

The gene calls are TRBV5-4 and TRBJ2-3; 7 bases map to TRBD2. Germline V gene sequence: CDR1 SGHNT, CDR2 YYREEE (reference sequence). With V trimmed by 3 bases and J by 5 bases, 9 bases remained unmatched. The CDR3 contains 15 residues. CDR3 sequence reads: CASSSRDYKGDTQYF. The CDR3 DNA reads TGTGCCAGCAGCTCCCGGGACTATAAGGGAGATACGCAGTATTTT.

V and J are TRBV28 and TRBJ2-7; tentatively, D is TRBD2 (6 bases). V was clipped by 5 bases and J by 0 bases, with 11 bases between them. The CDR3 extends over 14 amino acids. The germline CDR1 and CDR2 sequences are MDHEN and SYDVKM. The chain's CDR3 is CASSSGEASYEQYF. The CDR3 DNA is TGTGCCAGCAGTAGTGGGGAGGCCTCCTACGAGCAGTACTTC.

This chain uses TRBV18 with TRBJ2-1; 11 bases are a match to TRBD2. V was clipped by 3 bases and J by 8 bases; unmatched bases: 9. CDR1 is KGHSH and CDR2 is LQKENI in the germline V gene. The CDR3 length is 16 residues. The DNA of the CDR3 is TGTGCCAGCTCACCCCTCCCTAGCGGGAGGTTGCATGAGCAGTTCTTC. Amino acids: CASSPLPSGRLHEQFF.

The rearrangement links TRBV15 to TRBJ2-7, with 7 nucleotides matching TRBD1. V gave up 3 bases and J gave up 4 bases; unmatched junction bases: 18. The germline CDR1 and CDR2 sequences are LNHNV and YYDKDF (reference sequence). This CDR3 is built from 18 residues. The CDR3 DNA reads TGTGCCACCAGCAGGCTATTCACCCGGGACAGTGCTCGATACGAGCAGTACTTC. Its translation: CATSRLFTRDSARYEQYF.

The chain couples TRBV5-4 to TRBJ1-6; no clear D. V lost 0 bases to trimming and J lost 10 bases, with 17 bases between them. The CDR3 length is 16 residues. The germline V gene has CDR1 SGHNT and CDR2 YYREEE (reference sequence). In nucleotides, the CDR3 is TGTGCCAGCAGCTTGGAGTTTGCAGACTCAAGCTCACCCCTCCACTTT. It codes for CASSLEFADSSSPLHF.

V is TRBV7-2 and J is TRBJ2-1, with 9 positions matching TRBD2. V shed 3 bases, J shed 1 base, and the junction held 1 base outside the gene matches. The germline gives CDR1 SGHTA, CDR2 FQGNSA. The CDR3 length is 15 residues. CDR3 amino acids: CASSLSGRSYNEQFF. In DNA form, the CDR3 reads TGTGCCAGCAGCTTGAGCGGGAGGTCCTACAATGAGCAGTTCTTC. Filled out from reference TRBV7-2 and TRBJ2-1, the complete variable domain reads GAGVSQSPSNKVTEKGKDVELRCDPISGHTALYWYRQSLGQGLEFLIYFQGNSAPDKSGLPSDRFSAERTGGSVSTLTIQRTQQEDSAVYLCASSLSGRSYNEQFFGPGTRLTVL.

This clone was detected once. This rearrangement joins TRBV28 to TRBJ2-2, with TRBD2 identical over 7 bases. Germline loops: CDR1 MDHEN, CDR2 SYDVKM. The CDR3 loop spans 17 amino acids. The J segment lost 2 bases and the V segment lost 3 bases, leaving 9 bases of the junction unmatched. This CDR3 is CASSFFRLADNTGELFF. The CDR3 DNA reads TGTGCCAGCAGTTTTTTTCGCCTAGCGGATAACACCGGGGAGCTGTTTTTT.

This clone was picked up a small number of times. The rearrangement uses TRBV19 and TRBJ1-1; a weak D match, TRBD1 (6 bases). V lost 2 bases and J lost 4, with 11 bases in between. Per the germline V gene, CDR1 is LNHDA and CDR2 is SQIVND (reference sequence). CDR3 length equals 14 residues. The CDR3 DNA reads TGTGCCAGTAGTATAATTACAGGGAGCACTGAAGCTTTCTTT. Amino acid sequence: CASSIITGSTEAFF. Looking up the rest from reference TRBV19 and TRBJ1-1 gives the full variable domain: DGGITQSPKYLFRKEGQNVTLSCEQNLNHDAMYWYRQDPGQGLRLIYYSQIVNDFQKGDIAEGYSVSREKKESFPLTVTSAQKNPTAFYLCASSIITGSTEAFFGQGTRLTVV.

This chain links TRBV4-2 with TRBJ2-7; 7 bases are shared with TRBD2. The CDR3 has 14 amino acids. The germline V gene encodes CDR1 LGHNA and CDR2 YNFKEQ. V dropped 6 bases and J dropped 6; count of bases not matched to a gene: 11. CDR3: CASRHLGRGSEQYF. The CDR3 nucleotides read TGTGCCAGCAGACATCTAGGGAGGGGTAGCGAGCAGTACTTC.

This clone showed up just a few times. This chain connects TRBV4-3 to TRBJ1-2; a possible D gene is TRBD1 (6 bases). This CDR3 has 13 residues. CDR1 LGHNA and CDR2 YSLEER come from the germline V gene. Trimming stripped 0 bases from V and 6 bases from J, with 8 bases between. Here the CDR3 reads CASSQEQGHGYTF. The CDR3 DNA sequence: TGCGCCAGCAGCCAAGAACAGGGCCATGGCTACACCTTC.

The rearrangement links TRBV5-4 to TRBJ2-2; tentative D call: TRBD2 (6 bases). The CDR3 is 13 residues long. Trimming took 2 bases from V and 7 from J, leaving 9 bases between them. The germline V gene encodes CDR1 SGHNT and CDR2 YYREEE (reference sequence). The CDR3 DNA follows: TGTGCCAGCAGCTTCGGCGGGATCGGGGAGCTGTTTTTT. This sequence encodes CASSFGGIGELFF.

This chain joins TRBV28 and TRBJ2-7, with 7 bases aligning to TRBD2. Looked up from germline, CDR1 is MDHEN and CDR2 is SYDVKM. CDR3 size: 16 residues. V was clipped by 5 bases and J by 2 bases; unmatched bases: 12. This chain's CDR3 is CASSRSVGAGPYEQYF. The CDR3 DNA is TGTGCCAGCAGTCGCTCGGTGGGAGCGGGACCCTACGAGCAGTACTTC. Variable domain in full (rest from reference TRBV28 and TRBJ2-7): DVKVTQSSRYLVKRTGEKVFLECVQDMDHENMFWYRQDPGLGLRLIYFSYDVKMKEKGDIPEGYSVSREKKERFSLILESASTNQTSMYLCASSRSVGAGPYEQYFGPGTRLTVT.

This clone was picked up a small number of times. The chain recombines TRBV28 with TRBJ2-4; TRBD2 agrees at 11 bases. The V segment lost 5 bases and the J segment 6 bases; nucleotides outside the gene matches: 3. This CDR3 comprises 14 residues. Germline assignment: CDR1 MDHEN and CDR2 SYDVKM. The CDR3 sequence is CASSPSGRRNIQYF. The CDR3 bases are TGTGCCAGCAGTCCTAGCGGGAGGAGAAACATTCAGTACTTC.

The chain recombines TRBV11-2 with TRBJ2-1; D is unresolved. Per the germline V gene, CDR1 is SGHAT and CDR2 is FQNNGV. The CDR3 extends over 11 amino acids. Trimming removed 3 bases from V and 6 bases from J, with 3 bases in between. As DNA, the CDR3 is TGTGCCAGCAGCTTCGGCAATGAGCAGTTCTTC. Translation: CASSFGNEQFF. Using reference TRBV11-2 and TRBJ2-1 for the parts outside the CDR3, the full variable domain is EAGVAQSPRYKIIEKRQSVAFWCNPISGHATLYWYQQILGQGPKLLIQFQNNGVVDDSQLPKDRFSAERLKGVDSTLKIQPAKLEDSAVYLCASSFGNEQFFGPGTRLTVL.

The V gene is TRBV10-3, the J gene TRBJ2-2; the D is unclear. Germline CDR1 reads ENHRY; CDR2 reads SYGVKD. V lost 7 bases to trimming and J lost 3 bases, with 15 bases between them. This CDR3 is 15 amino acids long. CDR3 protein: CAIKMAGEYTGELFF. In DNA, the CDR3 is TGTGCCATCAAGATGGCAGGCGAGTACACCGGGGAGCTGTTTTTT.

A note on this clone: A read error may account for a junction end that differs from germline. The chain combines TRBV4-2 with TRBJ2-5; tentative D call: TRBD2 (6 bases). The CDR3 loop spans 13 amino acids. Germline V gene data show CDR1 as LGHNA and CDR2 as YNFKEQ. DNA for the CDR3: TGTGCCAGCAGCGAAGAGACTAGAGGGACCCAGTACTTC. Protein product: CASSEETRGTQYF.